The T cell receptor (beta chain) described here comes from a study of CD8 T cells in ankylosing spondylitis. General observations from the study: Disease-linked clones were found to be CD8+ and relatively rare in peripheral blood.

TCRdb passed the 5' RACE reads through MiXCR, listing each CDR3 protein once. The table shows 150,000 to 200,000 distinct CDR3 sequences, with around a third occurring only once. CDR3 length: 12 residues. V lost 4 bases, J lost 4 bases, and 2 bases stayed unmatched. CDR1 SGHRS and CDR2 YFSETQ come from the germline V gene. Many counts were recorded for this clonotype. Antigen unknown. The source of this sequence is a male donor with ankylosing spondylitis. The material sequenced was synovial fluid, either unsorted or a sorted T cell fraction (not recorded which). J is TRBJ2-7 and V is TRBV5-1; 7 bases fit TRBD1. The CDR3 bases are TGCGCCAGCAGCCGGGACAGTTACGAGCAGTACTTC. This codes for CASSRDSYEQYF.